This T cell receptor (beta chain) derives from a study of cytomegalovirus exposure and HLA in healthy donors. Primers for the PCR totalled 60 Vbeta and 13 Jbeta. Sequencing was performed with immunoSEQ multiplex PCR; in TCRdb, only in-frame clones are kept and a portion is missing. The repertoire holds 110,000 to 150,000 clones, roughly 85% seen once, with roughly 3.4% in the top ten. The V gene's germline CDR1 is MDHEN and CDR2 SYDVKM. The CDR3 runs to 15 residues. The germline V and J ends were trimmed by 5 bases and 0 bases, with 11 bases remaining between them. This TCR derives from a male donor in good health and CMV-seronegative. The specimen was PBMCs. J is TRBJ2-1 and V is TRBV28, with D possibly being TRBD2 (6 bases). Here the CDR3 DNA reads TGTGCCAGCAGTCCCGGGGGAAGCTCCTACAATGAGCAGTTCTTC. Translated: CASSPGGSSYNEQFF.